This T cell receptor (beta chain) was captured in a study of T cells in Graves' hyperthyroidism and ophthalmopathy. The CDR3 runs 14 residues. Germline-derived CDR1 and CDR2 are LNHDA and SQIVND (reference sequence). Trimming cost V 1 base and J 1 base, with 7 bases left between them. RNA transcripts gave rise to amplified TCR beta CDR3 regions. Using the HTBI primer set, a first-round RT-PCR was run on the TCR CDR3. TCRdb processed the multiplex PCR reads anew with MiXCR; each CDR3 protein has one entry. The sample shows approximately 710,000 distinct CDR3 sequences, approximately 15% of them seen only once. This clonotype was found many times.

The V and J genes are TRBV19 and TRBJ1-1, with no clear D. This clonotype was sampled from a man between 50 and 59 years old with Graves' hyperthyroidism. Sequenced input: blood. In nucleotides, the CDR3 is TGTGCCAGTAGTATAGGGAACGGGAACACTGAAGCTTTCTTT. This codes for CASSIGNGNTEAFF.